This is a list of T cell receptor beta chains from one sample in a study of shared clonotypes between healthy human individuals. Method: immunoSEQ multiplex PCR; TCRdb's copy keeps in-frame clones and lacks some. The table has more than 2,000,000 clones, around 90% seen once. The specimen sequenced was naive CD4+ T cells sorted from blood. The receptors stem from a young man in good health. CDR3s include the opening cysteine and the closing phenylalanine or tryptophan. D genes are given only for firm matches. The listing skips clone size in some rows; elsewhere it reads once, few, many or a size class.

clone_size	d_call	v_call	j_call	cdr3_nt	cdr3_aa
.	TRBD1	TRBV9	TRBJ1-4	TGTGCCAGCAGCATGACAGGGAGCCTTAATGAAAAACTGTTTTTT	CASSMTGSLNEKLFF
.	.	TRBV28	TRBJ1-2	TGTGCCAGCAATAACTCGGGGTTTGGCTACACCTTC	CASNNSGFGYTF
.	TRBD1	TRBV7-2	TRBJ2-2	TGTGCCAGCAGCTTAGCGGTCCAGGGGGCCGGGGAGCTGTTTTTT	CASSLAVQGAGELFF
.	.	TRBV10-3	TRBJ1-2	TGTGCCATCAGCGACAGTAACTATGGCTACACCTTC	CAISDSNYGYTF
.	TRBD2	TRBV10-1	TRBJ2-3	TGCGCCAGCAGTGAGGGTACTAGCGGGAGGAGGGATACGCAGTATTTT	CASSEGTSGRRDTQYF
.	.	TRBV7-9	TRBJ1-1	TGTGCCAGCAGCTTAGACAGGGCCCTTCCTGAAGCTTTCTTT	CASSLDRALPEAFF
few	.	TRBV30	TRBJ1-1	TGTGCCTGTAGATTTGGACCTGAAGCTTTCTTT	CACRFGPEAFF
.	TRBD1	TRBV6-5	TRBJ2-7	TGTGCCAGCAGTTTGGAGCTGGACAGGTTCTCCTACGAGCAGTACTTC	CASSLELDRFSYEQYF
.	TRBD2	TRBV2	TRBJ2-2	TGTGCCAGCAGGAGACTAGCGGGAGTGGGCGGGGAGCTGTTTTTT	CASRRLAGVGGELFF
.	.	TRBV7-3	TRBJ2-2	TGTGCCAGCAGCCCGACGGTGAACACCGGGGAGCTGTTTTTT	CASSPTVNTGELFF
.	.	TRBV6-5	TRBJ1-2	TGTGCCAGCCTGGGAACCGGCTATGGCTACACCTTC	CASLGTGYGYTF
.	TRBD1	TRBV14	TRBJ2-1	TGTGCCAGCAGCCAGGCGAGACAGGGGGAAGTCTTCAATGAGCAGTTCTTC	CASSQARQGEVFNEQFF
.	.	TRBV28	TRBJ1-2	TGTGCCAGCAGTTTAGGGGACGGGCGAAGGGGCTATGGCTACACCTTC	CASSLGDGRRGYGYTF
.	TRBD2	TRBV13	TRBJ2-7	TGTGCCAGCAGCTTGACTAGCGGGTACGTAGACGAGCAGTACTTC	CASSLTSGYVDEQYF
.	.	TRBV2	TRBJ1-1	TGTGCCAGCAGTGAAGTGTCAGGGATTGGCGGAGCTTTCTTT	CASSEVSGIGGAFF
.	TRBD1	TRBV18	TRBJ1-1	TGTGCCAGCTCACCCACAGGACAGGCGAACACTGAAGCTTTCTTT	CASSPTGQANTEAFF
.	TRBD1	TRBV2	TRBJ1-2	TGTGCCAGCAGTGAAGCTAAAGTTCAGGGGGCTGGCTACACCTTC	CASSEAKVQGAGYTF
.	TRBD1	TRBV18	TRBJ2-7	TGTGCCAGCTCAATCACAGGGGCCCCCTCCTACGAGCAGTACTTC	CASSITGAPSYEQYF
.	.	TRBV19	TRBJ2-7	TGTGCCAGTAGTATGGGGGGAAGAAGGGGATCCTACGAGCAGTACTTC	CASSMGGRRGSYEQYF
.	.	TRBV15	TRBJ1-3	TGTGCCACCAGCAGAGATCCGTTAAGGGGGGTTTCTGGAAACACCATATATTTT	CATSRDPLRGVSGNTIYF
.	.	TRBV29-1	TRBJ2-7	TGCAGCGTATACCAGGGAGTCTACGAGCAGTACTTC	CSVYQGVYEQYF
.	TRBD1	TRBV6-1	TRBJ2-5	TGTGCCAGCAGGGGGGACAGGGCAGAGACCCAGTACTTC	CASRGDRAETQYF
once	.	TRBV10-3	TRBJ2-1	TGTGCCATCGGGTCGGCATCGAGCGGACACTCCTACAATGAGCAGTTCTTC	CAIGSASSGHSYNEQFF
.	.	TRBV11-2	TRBJ2-2	TGTGCCAGCAGCCGCCCCACAGGGTCCACCGGGGAGCTGTTTTTT	CASSRPTGSTGELFF
.	.	TRBV7-2	TRBJ2-7	TGTGCCAGCAGCTCGGACACGTCCTACGAGCAGTACTTC	CASSSDTSYEQYF
.	TRBD1	TRBV27	TRBJ2-7	TGTGCCAGCAGTTCCCGGGACAGTTACGAGCAGTACTTC	CASSSRDSYEQYF
.	.	TRBV7-6	TRBJ2-1	TGTGCCAGCAGCTCCCTTAGAGATGATGAGCAGTTCTTC	CASSSLRDDEQFF
.	.	TRBV6-4	TRBJ1-1	TGTGCCAGCAGTGCTGAGATGAACACTGAAGCTTTCTTT	CASSAEMNTEAFF
.	.	TRBV11-2	TRBJ2-1	TGTGCCAGCAGCCCGAATCCACCAAGCCGGACCTACAATGAGCAGTTCTTC	CASSPNPPSRTYNEQFF